This T cell receptor beta chain was profiled in a study of T cell responses to AZD1222 COVID-19 vaccine. This table comes from immunoSEQ multiplex PCR, and its TCRdb copy is limited to in-frame clones, with some not included. The sample has roughly 77,000 clones, 88% seen once; the top ten hold roughly 5%. Study outcomes and limitations: Seropositive status at baseline applied to only 5 or 6 AZD1222 recipients. Without day 14 samples, only post-peak T cell repertoires were studied. It should be noted that donors were predominantly white British and more often female, and clonal diversity was possibly underestimated.

CDR3 length: 15 amino acids. Trimming pared 4 bases from V and 3 bases from J, leaving 14 bases between. Germline V lookup: CDR1 LGHNA, CDR2 YSLEER. This clone was detected once. Its specificity is unknown. The origin of this receptor is an adult in good health. The sequenced sample was peripheral blood, obtained on day 0 of MenACWY control vaccination. The rearrangement joins TRBV4-3 to TRBJ2-3, with a possible D match to TRBD2 (6 bases). Written as DNA, the CDR3 is TGCGCCAGCAGCCTGCGGGACTCTCAAACAGATACGCAGTATTTT. Amino acids: CASSLRDSQTDTQYF.